This TCR beta chain was observed in a study of blood T cell repertoires in COVID-19. Trimming cost V 3 bases and J 0 bases; bases outside gene matches: 1. CDR1 and CDR2 (germline): LNHNV, YYDKDF (reference sequence). The CDR3 runs to 15 residues. Produced via immunoSEQ multiplex PCR; TCRdb's table is partial and in-frame only. Here the sample spans nearly 110,000 clones, 75% to 85% being singletons. The clonotype was recovered from a man older than 75 with COVID-19, enrolled during active disease. The specimen sequenced was peripheral blood. The chain links TRBV15 to TRBJ1-4; 7 bases fit TRBD1. This CDR3 is CATSRDRSTNEKLFF. DNA of the CDR3: TGTGCCACCAGCAGGGACAGGTCAACTAATGAAAAACTGTTTTTT.